A selection of T cell receptor beta chains follows, all from one sample in a study of blood T cell repertoires in COVID-19. Profiling relied on immunoSEQ multiplex PCR, and the TCRdb table lists in-frame clones only, not all of them. The data contain about 110,000 clones, more than 60% of them seen just once; the ten biggest clones take up 20% to 25%. The sample was peripheral blood. These receptors all come from a man between 65 and 85 years old with active or convalescent COVID-19. Each CDR3 is given with its conserved first and last residue. D genes are given only for firm matches. Where a row states a size, it is once, few, many or the class of an expanded clone; other rows omit it.

D gene	clone size	J gene	V gene	CDR3 DNA	CDR3 protein
NA	NA	TRBJ1-2	TRBV5-6	TGTGCCAGCAGCTCGATCGGCAGGGATGGCTACACCTTC	CASSSIGRDGYTF
NA	NA	TRBJ1-2	TRBV29-1	TGCAGCGTTCTAAGGGGCTATGGCTACACCTTC	CSVLRGYGYTF
NA	once	TRBJ2-3	TRBV3-1/TRBV3-2	TGTGCCAGCAGCCTACAGTCCGATACGCAGTATTTT	CASSLQSDTQYF
NA	NA	TRBJ1-2	TRBV28	TGTGCCAGCAGCTTATCCGGGACATCCTATGGCTACACCTTC	CASSLSGTSYGYTF
TRBD2	NA	TRBJ2-5	TRBV29-1	TGCAGCGCATTAGCGGGTCAAGAGACCCAGTACTTC	CSALAGQETQYF
TRBD1	NA	TRBJ1-2	TRBV19	TGTGCCAGTAGAAGAGGCCAGGGGGCTGGCTACACCTTC	CASRRGQGAGYTF
TRBD1	NA	TRBJ1-2	TRBV25-1	TGTGCCAGCTATTCGGACAGGGCGCACGAGGGCTACACCTTC	CASYSDRAHEGYTF
TRBD1	NA	TRBJ1-2	TRBV5-5	TGTGCCAGCAGCCCTCGACAGGGGTCGAACTATGGCTACACCTTC	CASSPRQGSNYGYTF
NA	few	TRBJ1-2	TRBV27	TGTGCCAGCAGTTTTCGCCAGGGCCATGGCTACACCTTC	CASSFRQGHGYTF
TRBD2	few	TRBJ2-7	TRBV3-1/TRBV3-2	TGTGCCAGCAGCCAAGGGCCTAGCGGGAGCTACGAGCAGTACTTC	CASSQGPSGSYEQYF
TRBD1	few	TRBJ2-3	TRBV30	TGTGCCTGGAGTAGACAGGGAAGCACAGATACGCAGTATTTT	CAWSRQGSTDTQYF
NA	once	TRBJ1-1	TRBV5-1	TGCGCCAGCAGCTTGGGGGCCGAAGCTTTCTTT	CASSLGAEAFF
NA	NA	TRBJ2-3	TRBV9	TGTGCCAGCAGCGTCTCTAGAGGCACAGATACGCAGTATTTT	CASSVSRGTDTQYF
NA	once	TRBJ1-3	TRBV4-1	TGCGCCAGCAGCGTACAGGGTTCTGGAAACACCATATATTTT	CASSVQGSGNTIYF
NA	NA	TRBJ2-5	TRBV30	TGTGCCTGGAGTGTATGGACAGATGGTGAGACCCAGTACTTC	CAWSVWTDGETQYF
TRBD1	few	TRBJ1-5	TRBV9	TGTGCCAGCAGCACAACAGGGGATAGCAATCAGCCCCAGCATTTT	CASSTTGDSNQPQHF
TRBD1	once	TRBJ1-5	TRBV3-1/TRBV3-2	TGTGCCAGCAGCTCAGGGGGAGATAAAGGGAATCAGCCCCAGCATTTT	CASSSGGDKGNQPQHF
TRBD1	NA	TRBJ2-5	TRBV11-1	TGTGCCAGCAGCCTCCGACAGGGTACAGCGGAGACCCAGTACTTC	CASSLRQGTAETQYF
NA	NA	TRBJ1-2	TRBV7-9	TGTGCCAGCAGCTTACCGTACAGTAACTATGGCTACACCTTC	CASSLPYSNYGYTF
TRBD1	NA	TRBJ1-1	TRBV25-1	TGTGCCAGCAGCCAGGGGGCGGGTACTGAAGCTTTCTTT	CASSQGAGTEAFF
NA	NA	TRBJ1-4	TRBV10-3	TGTGCCATCAGGAGGGTCCCTAATGAAAAACTGTTTTTT	CAIRRVPNEKLFF
NA	NA	TRBJ1-6	TRBV28	TGTGCCAGCAGTTTAGCGGCTCATAATTCACCCCTCCACTTT	CASSLAAHNSPLHF
NA	NA	TRBJ1-2	TRBV12-3/TRBV12-4	TGTGCCAGCAGTTTGGGAGGGAGCTATGGCTACACCTTC	CASSLGGSYGYTF
TRBD1	NA	TRBJ1-2	TRBV28	TGTGCCAGCAGTTCCGGACAGGGGGCTGCCGGCTACACCTTC	CASSSGQGAAGYTF